Listed below are T cell receptor beta chains from one sample, sequenced in a study of liver allograft versus peripheral blood T cells. In TCRdb, the reads were re-called with MiXCR into one record per CDR3 protein. The sample holds more than 3,500 distinct CDR3 sequences, 16% seen once. These receptor sequences come from a human patient who had a liver transplant. The graft donor may account for some of the T cells. Both conserved end residues are part of each CDR3. Fields, in order: J gene, V gene, clone size, D gene, CDR3 DNA, CDR3 protein. D genes are given only for firm matches. Clone size is shown for a subset of rows, as once, few, many or a class of expanded clone.

J gene: TRBJ1-3
V gene: TRBV11-1
clone size: medium-sized
D gene: .
CDR3 DNA: TGTGCCAGCAGCTTTGGGACCGCCGGCTCTGGAAACACCATATATTTT
CDR3 protein: CASSFGTAGSGNTIYF

J gene: TRBJ2-7
V gene: TRBV19
clone size: medium-sized
D gene: .
CDR3 DNA: TGTGCCAGTAGTATGGGCGGGGCGGCCACCTACGAGCAGTACTTC
CDR3 protein: CASSMGGAATYEQYF

J gene: TRBJ1-2
V gene: TRBV6-6
clone size: medium-sized
D gene: .
CDR3 DNA: TGTGCCAGCAGTTTGGAATTTGGCTACACCTTC
CDR3 protein: CASSLEFGYTF

J gene: TRBJ1-3
V gene: TRBV18
clone size: medium-sized
D gene: TRBD1
CDR3 DNA: TGTGCCAGCTCTAGGAGGCAGGGGGAAAACACCATATATTTT
CDR3 protein: CASSRRQGENTIYF

J gene: TRBJ1-4
V gene: TRBV7-2
clone size: medium-sized
D gene: .
CDR3 DNA: TGTGCCAGCAGCCCGCCGGGACGGCATGAAAAACTGTTTTTT
CDR3 protein: CASSPPGRHEKLFF

J gene: TRBJ2-7
V gene: TRBV10-1
clone size: few
D gene: TRBD1
CDR3 DNA: TGCGCCAGCAGTGGGACAGGGGGCTACGAGCAGTACTTC
CDR3 protein: CASSGTGGYEQYF

J gene: TRBJ2-5
V gene: TRBV5-6
clone size: .
D gene: TRBD1
CDR3 DNA: TGTGCCAGCAGCCCCTTGACAGGGCCAGAGACCCAGTACTTC
CDR3 protein: CASSPLTGPETQYF

J gene: TRBJ1-1
V gene: TRBV6-5
clone size: .
D gene: .
CDR3 DNA: TGTGCCAGCACCCAAGGGAACACCTGGAACACTGAAGCTTTCTTT
CDR3 protein: CASTQGNTWNTEAFF

J gene: TRBJ1-3
V gene: TRBV12-3/TRBV12-4
clone size: .
D gene: .
CDR3 DNA: TGTGCCAGCAGTCGGGCCGGCGCTGGAAACACCATATATTTT
CDR3 protein: CASSRAGAGNTIYF

J gene: TRBJ1-5
V gene: TRBV2
clone size: .
D gene: .
CDR3 DNA: TGTGCCAGCAGTGATGTCGGACTAAATCAGCCCCAGCATTTT
CDR3 protein: CASSDVGLNQPQHF

J gene: TRBJ1-2
V gene: TRBV6-6
clone size: large
D gene: .
CDR3 DNA: TGTGCCAGCAGTTCTCTCAGGCCGACTAACTATGGCTACACCTTC
CDR3 protein: CASSSLRPTNYGYTF

J gene: TRBJ2-2
V gene: TRBV7-9
clone size: .
D gene: TRBD2
CDR3 DNA: TGTGCCAGCAGCCCCGGACTAGCGGACCTGAACACCGGGGAGCTGTTTTTT
CDR3 protein: CASSPGLADLNTGELFF

J gene: TRBJ2-2
V gene: TRBV19
clone size: medium-sized
D gene: .
CDR3 DNA: TGTGCCAGTAGGACCCGTTTCCCGGACACCGGGGAGCTGTTTTTT
CDR3 protein: CASRTRFPDTGELFF

J gene: TRBJ1-3
V gene: TRBV18
clone size: medium-sized
D gene: .
CDR3 DNA: TGTGCCAGCTCACCACCCCTGGTTGGTTCTGGAAACACCATATATTTT
CDR3 protein: CASSPPLVGSGNTIYF

J gene: TRBJ1-2
V gene: TRBV18
clone size: .
D gene: .
CDR3 DNA: TGTGCCAGCTCACCCCTCGGTGGCTCTGACTATGGCTACACCTTC
CDR3 protein: CASSPLGGSDYGYTF

J gene: TRBJ2-7
V gene: TRBV12-3/TRBV12-4
clone size: .
D gene: .
CDR3 DNA: TGTGCCAGCAGCCCCAGGGGGGCGGCGAGCTCCTACGAGCAGTACTTC
CDR3 protein: CASSPRGAASSYEQYF

J gene: TRBJ2-7
V gene: TRBV28
clone size: medium-sized
D gene: TRBD1
CDR3 DNA: TGTGCCAGCAGTTCCGTTTCGACAGGGGCCTACGAGCAGTACTTC
CDR3 protein: CASSSVSTGAYEQYF

J gene: TRBJ1-5
V gene: TRBV12-3/TRBV12-4
clone size: .
D gene: .
CDR3 DNA: TGTGCCAGCAGTTTAGCGAATGATCAGCCCCAGCATTTT
CDR3 protein: CASSLANDQPQHF

J gene: TRBJ2-1
V gene: TRBV6-1
clone size: many
D gene: TRBD2
CDR3 DNA: TGTGCCAGCAGTACTAGCGGGGGATACAATGAGCAGTTCTTC
CDR3 protein: CASSTSGGYNEQFF

J gene: TRBJ1-1
V gene: TRBV6-6
clone size: medium-sized
D gene: TRBD1
CDR3 DNA: TGTGCCAGCAACGAACTTCCGGGACAGGGTGGTACTGAAGCTTTCTTT
CDR3 protein: CASNELPGQGGTEAFF

J gene: TRBJ1-1
V gene: TRBV10-3
clone size: medium-sized
D gene: TRBD1
CDR3 DNA: TGTGCCATCAGTCGACAGGGAAGCACTGAAGCTTTCTTT
CDR3 protein: CAISRQGSTEAFF

J gene: TRBJ2-3
V gene: TRBV6-6
clone size: many
D gene: TRBD2
CDR3 DNA: TGTGCCAGCAGGGGAGGGACTAGCGGCTTTGCAGATACGCAGTATTTT
CDR3 protein: CASRGGTSGFADTQYF

J gene: TRBJ1-1
V gene: TRBV9
clone size: many
D gene: TRBD1
CDR3 DNA: TGTGCCAGCAGCGTTACGACAGGGAGGAACACTGAAGCTTTCTTT
CDR3 protein: CASSVTTGRNTEAFF

J gene: TRBJ2-7
V gene: TRBV10-3
clone size: medium-sized
D gene: .
CDR3 DNA: TGTGCCATCAGTGAGTCGCTAGCGAGGAGCTCCTACGAGCAGTACTTC
CDR3 protein: CAISESLARSSYEQYF

J gene: TRBJ1-1
V gene: TRBV5-6
clone size: medium-sized
D gene: TRBD1
CDR3 DNA: TGTGCCAGCAGCCGTCGAGGGACAGGGGGAACTGAAGCTTTCTTT
CDR3 protein: CASSRRGTGGTEAFF

J gene: TRBJ1-2
V gene: TRBV7-9
clone size: medium-sized
D gene: .
CDR3 DNA: TGTGCCAGCAGCTTAGCGGGGTCCCATGGCTACACCTTC
CDR3 protein: CASSLAGSHGYTF

J gene: TRBJ2-1
V gene: TRBV10-1
clone size: many
D gene: TRBD1
CDR3 DNA: TGCGCCAGCAGTGCCACAGGGGTCAGCTCCTACAATGAGCAGTTCTTC
CDR3 protein: CASSATGVSSYNEQFF

J gene: TRBJ1-1
V gene: TRBV7-2
clone size: medium-sized
D gene: TRBD1
CDR3 DNA: TGTGCCAGCATCCTTTTCCGGGACAGGGGGCCGAACACTGAAGCTTTCTTT
CDR3 protein: CASILFRDRGPNTEAFF

J gene: TRBJ1-6
V gene: TRBV7-2
clone size: medium-sized
D gene: .
CDR3 DNA: TGTGCCAGCAGCTTGGAGGGCTCCTATAATTCACCCCTCCACTTT
CDR3 protein: CASSLEGSYNSPLHF